This TCR beta chain was sequenced for a study of CXCR3-negative and CXCR3-positive naive CD8 T cells. Study as a whole: For each library, about 1.5 +/- 0.3 million TRB reads were obtained, around 140 million in total. Broader study findings: Diversity was high in both naive subsets and much lower in memory cells.

At about 270,000 cells each, triplicate sorts were carried out for each CD8+ T cell subset. Via 5' RACE with UMI labels, TRB cDNA libraries were prepared. TCRdb reprocessed the 5' RACE reads, with one entry per CDR3 protein and no DNA. The specimen's table records 50,000 to 75,000 distinct CDR3 sequences. The CDR3 contains 14 residues. The germline gives CDR1 LGHNT, CDR2 FRNRAP. About this clonotype itself: Its antigen is unknown.

The gene calls are TRBV12-5 and TRBJ2-7; with no DNA, the TCRdb D assignment of TRBD2 cannot be verified. What was sequenced was naive CXCR3- CD8+ T cells from blood. Described subset: CD45RO-CCR7+CD27+CD95- naive CD8+ T cells lacking CXCR3 (TNR3-). This sequence originates from a human donor in good health. Some clones in this sample may be carry-over from other donors' samples. This chain's CDR3 is CASGRRTSDDEQYF.